These 32 T cell receptor beta chains originate from one sample sequenced in a study of T-cell reconstitution after alpha-beta-depleted transplantation in children. Unique molecular identifiers were incorporated during preparation of the TCRbeta library. TCRdb re-analysed the PCR reads in MiXCR, keeping a single row per CDR3 protein. Found here are hundreds of thousands of distinct CDR3 sequences, around 19% of them singletons; the top ten hold 3.3%. Source: PBMCs from the stem cell graft donor, taken from the stem cell graft. Every receptor here comes from a human donor who donated a stem cell graft to a child with acute lymphoblastic leukemia.

This chain uses TRBV3-1 with TRBJ2-1, with 7 bases identical to TRBD2. The V and J ends lost 4 bases and 4 bases, in that order; junction bases with no gene match: 10. The germline V gene has CDR1 LGHDT and CDR2 YNNKEL (reference sequence). The length of the CDR3 is 16 residues. The CDR3 sequence is CASSPREAGVYNEQFF. CDR3 DNA sequence: TGTGCCAGCAGCCCCCGTGAGGCGGGAGTGTACAATGAGCAGTTCTTC.

This clonotype has ten or more counts. This chain joins TRBV6-4 and TRBJ2-3, with 12 positions matching TRBD2. The J segment lost 4 bases and the V segment lost 7 bases, leaving 6 bases of the junction unmatched. This CDR3 spans 15 amino acids. CDR1 and CDR2 (germline): MRHNA, SNTAGT. This chain's CDR3 is CASIMTSGSADTQYF. Written as DNA, the CDR3 is TGTGCCAGCATCATGACTAGCGGGAGTGCAGATACGCAGTATTTT.

This clonotype was observed a handful of times. The V call is TRBV5-1, the J call TRBJ2-5; a weak D match, TRBD1 (6 bases). The CDR3 loop spans 15 amino acids. Trimming cost V 4 bases and J 3 bases, with 16 bases left between them. Germline CDR1 is SGHRS and CDR2 is YFSETQ. CDR3: CASSGGTPLKETQYF. In DNA form, the CDR3 reads TGCGCCAGCAGCGGTGGGACACCGCTTAAAGAGACCCAGTACTTC.

This clonotype has more than one count but fewer than ten. This rearrangement joins TRBV5-1 to TRBJ2-5; 15 positions match TRBD2. CDR1 SGHRS and CDR2 YFSETQ come from the germline V gene. Unmatched junction bases numbered 6, after V lost 4 bases and J lost 5 bases. This CDR3 is 16 amino acids long. The CDR3 sequence: CASSIGLAGGRETQYF. CDR3 sequence (DNA): TGCGCCAGCAGCATCGGACTAGCGGGAGGGCGGGAGACCCAGTACTTC. Complete variable domain (other parts from reference TRBV5-1 and TRBJ2-5): KAGVTQTPRYLIKTRGQQVTLSCSPISGHRSVSWYQQTPGQGLQFLFEYFSETQRNKGNFPGRFSGRQFSNSRSEMNVSTLELGDSALYLCASSIGLAGGRETQYFGPGTRLLVL.

This clonotype was detected only a few times. The rearrangement links TRBV5-1 to TRBJ2-3; tentatively, D is TRBD1 or TRBD2 (7 bases each). V dropped 3 bases and J dropped 2 bases, with 16 bases sitting between them. This CDR3 has 16 residues. In germline, CDR1 is SGHRS, CDR2 YFSETQ. The CDR3 DNA reads as TGCGCCAGCAGCTCCCTGACAGGGACTATCACAGATACGCAGTATTTT. This translates into CASSSLTGTITDTQYF.

This clonotype was seen at least ten times. This sequence joins TRBV12-3 or TRBV12-4 and TRBJ1-6; D is unclear. This CDR3 is 12 amino acids long. V lost 6 bases and J 10 bases, leaving 10 bases between the germline ends. In DNA form, the CDR3 reads TGTGCCAGCAGCCCTCACTGGTCACCCCTCCACTTT. It yields the protein CASSPHWSPLHF.

The chain uses TRBV29-1 and TRBJ2-1; the D gene is possibly TRBD1 (6 bases). With 6 bases removed from V and 15 bases from J, the gap between germline ends came to 33 bases. Germline assignment: CDR1 SQVTM and CDR2 ANQGSEA. There are 16 residues in the CDR3. The CDR3 reads CSVPEGVFRPPKGLFF. The CDR3 DNA sequence: TGCAGCGTCCCAGAGGGGGTCTTTCGGCCCCCTAAAGGCCTGTTCTTC.

This chain links TRBV3-1 with TRBJ2-3; TRBD2 is a possible D gene (6 bases). Germline V lookup: CDR1 LGHDT, CDR2 YNNKEL (reference sequence). This CDR3 contains 15 residues. V lost 4 bases to trimming and J lost 1 base, with 12 bases between them. The CDR3 here is CASSRGVRGTDTQYF. CDR3 DNA sequence: TGTGCCAGCAGCCGGGGGGTGAGGGGCACAGATACGCAGTATTTT.

CDR3 protein: CASSGLAGAYEQYF. For the CDR3, the DNA is TGTGCCAGCAGCGGACTAGCGGGGGCCTACGAGCAGTACTTC. The chain recombines TRBV7-9 with TRBJ2-7; 13 nucleotides align to TRBD2. V lost 5 bases to trimming and J lost 2 bases; unmatched junction nucleotides: 0. Germline V gene lookup returns CDR1 SEHNR and CDR2 FQNEAQ (reference sequence). This CDR3 comprises 14 residues.

This rearrangement joins TRBV3-1 to TRBJ2-5; TRBD2 aligns across 11 bases. Trimming at V came to 6 bases and at J to 4 bases, leaving 4 bases not matched to a gene. CDR3 length: 14 amino acids. The V gene's germline CDR1 is LGHDT and CDR2 YNNKEL (reference sequence). This CDR3 is CASRRGLAAETQYF. The DNA for the CDR3 is TGTGCCAGCAGGCGGGGACTAGCGGCAGAGACCCAGTACTTC.

The J gene is TRBJ1-2, the V gene TRBV20-1; D ambiguous. The V end lost 3 bases, the J end lost 4 bases, and 15 bases lay between the germline ends. Germline V CDR1 and CDR2: DFQATT, SNEGSKA (reference sequence). This CDR3 spans 14 amino acids. The CDR3 DNA follows: TGCAGTGCTAGGGGTAACATGGAGTTCTATGGCTACACCTTC. Translating gives CSARGNMEFYGYTF.

This clonotype has just a few counts. The V gene is TRBV6-5, the J gene TRBJ2-7; TRBD2 might be the D (6 bases). V dropped 4 bases and J dropped 3 bases, with 10 bases sitting between them. This CDR3 has 13 amino acids. Germline V gene data show CDR1 as MNHEY and CDR2 as SVGAGI. In nucleotides, the CDR3 is TGTGCCAGCAGTTCCCGGGGGAACTACGAGCAGTACTTC. Translated: CASSSRGNYEQYF.

The chain joins TRBV2 to TRBJ2-2; 12 nucleotides agree with TRBD2. The CDR3 consists of 14 residues. Germline CDR1 and CDR2: SNHLY and FYNNEI. With V trimmed by 7 bases and J by 4 bases, 1 base remained unmatched. The CDR3 spells CASKGLAGTGELFF. For the CDR3, the DNA is TGTGCCAGCAAGGGACTAGCGGGCACCGGGGAGCTGTTTTTT.

The chain carries TRBV7-3 and TRBJ2-1; D gene unclear. This CDR3 has 12 residues. Trimming took off 5 bases at V and 9 bases at J, with 11 bases between the two ends. Germline values: CDR1 SGHTA, CDR2 FQGTGA. In DNA form, the CDR3 reads TGTGCCAGCAGCCCCGCGGTGGGTGAGCAGTTCTTC. Translated, it gives CASSPAVGEQFF.

As for this clonotype: An end of the junction does not agree with germline; a read error may underlie this. The chain uses TRBV4-1 and TRBJ1-5; TRBD1 is a possible D gene (5 bases). This CDR3 contains 18 residues. Germline values: CDR1 MGHRA, CDR2 YSYEKL. The CDR3 here is CASGQDPPGRYSNQPQHF. DNA for the CDR3: TGCGCCAGCGGCCAAGATCCGCCAGGGAGATATAGCAATCAGCCCCAGCATTTT.

This clonotype was recorded at least ten times. The chain links TRBV6-1 to TRBJ1-5; tentatively, D is TRBD1 (6 bases). Trimming stripped 6 bases from V and 1 base from J, with 16 bases between. This CDR3 is 16 amino acids long. Germline CDR1 reads MNHNS; CDR2 reads SASEGT. Here the CDR3 DNA reads TGTGCCAGCAGGAAGGACAGCCTCGGGAGCAATCAGCCCCAGCATTTT. Translating it yields CASRKDSLGSNQPQHF.

The V call is TRBV6-6, the J call TRBJ1-1; tentatively, D is TRBD1 (5 bases). CDR3 length: 13 amino acids. Deletions cut 4 bases from V and 7 bases from J, with 13 bases between. Germline V CDR1 and CDR2: MNHNY, SVGAGI (reference sequence). Written as DNA, the CDR3 is TGTGCCAGCAGTTCCCGGGACGGCAATGAAGCTTTCTTT. The encoded protein is CASSSRDGNEAFF.

The CDR3 sequence: CATSRDRVGRAPEPYEQYF. The DNA of the CDR3 is TGTGCCACCAGCAGAGATCGGGTCGGGAGGGCCCCAGAGCCCTACGAGCAGTACTTC. This chain uses TRBV15 with TRBJ2-7; 8 nucleotides match TRBD2. Germline CDR1 is LNHNV and CDR2 is YYDKDF (reference sequence). This CDR3 region has 19 residues. With V trimmed by 0 bases and J by 2 bases, 15 bases remained unmatched.

The chain recombines TRBV20-1 with TRBJ2-2, with D perhaps matching TRBD2 (5 bases). V was pared by 6 bases and J by 6 bases, with 17 bases between. This CDR3 region has 14 residues. Germline CDR1 reads DFQATT; CDR2 reads SNEGSKA (reference sequence). The CDR3 nucleotides are TGCAGTGCACCTGGAGGACCTAACGCCGGGGAGCTGTTTTTT. It encodes CSAPGGPNAGELFF.

This sequence joins TRBV6-2 or TRBV6-3 and TRBJ1-5; 12 nucleotides line up with TRBD1. With V trimmed by 6 bases and J by 2 bases, 8 bases remained unmatched. CDR1 is MNHEY and CDR2 is SVGEGT in the germline V gene. The CDR3 totals 17 residues. CDR3 sequence: CASRTRDRGPGNQPQHF. The DNA of the CDR3 is TGTGCCAGCAGGACCCGGGACAGGGGGCCGGGCAATCAGCCCCAGCATTTT.

The rearrangement links TRBV19 to TRBJ2-1, with a weak D call TRBD2 (6 bases). The CDR3 is 16 amino acids. Deletions cut 3 bases from V and 3 bases from J, with 15 bases between. In germline, CDR1 is LNHDA, CDR2 SQIVND (reference sequence). CDR3 in amino acids: CASSIGGGLDYNEQFF. The CDR3 DNA sequence: TGTGCCAGTAGTATTGGTGGGGGACTGGACTACAATGAGCAGTTCTTC.

V and J are TRBV5-1 and TRBJ2-7; TRBD2 matches at 7 bases. V lost 5 bases and J lost 4; bases outside the gene matches: 12. The CDR3 runs 15 residues. The germline CDR1 and CDR2 sequences are SGHRS and YFSETQ. The CDR3 reads CASSIGGRRAYEQYF. DNA for the CDR3: TGCGCCAGCAGTATCGGCGGGAGAAGGGCTTACGAGCAGTACTTC.

This clonotype was seen a handful of times. DNA of the CDR3: TGCAGTGCTAGACAGCACCAAGAGACCCAGTACTTC. It is translated as CSARQHQETQYF. The rearrangement joins TRBV20-1 to TRBJ2-5; D not certain. The V gene's germline CDR1 is DFQATT and CDR2 SNEGSKA (reference sequence). Trimming cost V 2 bases and J 0 bases, with 4 bases left between them. The CDR3 runs 12 residues.

The V gene is TRBV6-1, the J gene TRBJ1-4; 9 bases map to TRBD1. The germline V gene encodes CDR1 MNHNS and CDR2 SASEGT. This CDR3 has 15 residues. V was pared by 6 bases and J by 8 bases, with 10 bases of the junction left unmatched. The CDR3, as DNA: TGTGCCAGCAGCCCCACCGGACAGGGGCGGGAAAAACTGTTTTTT. It specifies CASSPTGQGREKLFF.

The chain uses TRBV9 and TRBJ1-5; TRBD1 might be the D (5 bases). Trimming cost V 2 bases and J 1 base, with 10 bases left between them. The CDR3 runs 15 residues. Germline V gives CDR1 SGDLS, CDR2 YYNGEE. CDR3 region: CASSVQGFSNQPQHF. In DNA form, the CDR3 reads TGTGCCAGCAGCGTGCAGGGTTTCAGCAATCAGCCCCAGCATTTT.

This clonotype was observed a few times. The CDR3 DNA is TGCAGCGTTGCGGGGACAGGGTGGAGCTCCTACGAGCAGTACTTC. Amino acid sequence: CSVAGTGWSSYEQYF. This chain links TRBV29-1 with TRBJ2-7, with TRBD1 matching 9 bases. CDR1 is SQVTM, CDR2 ANQGSEA, per germline. The CDR3 spans 15 residues. The ends lost 4 bases at V and 0 bases at J; junction bases unmatched: 7.

This chain connects TRBV3-1 to TRBJ2-7; TRBD2 is a possible D gene (5 bases). The CDR3 extends over 14 amino acids. Trimming cost V 3 bases and J 1 base, with 10 bases left between them. From germline, CDR1 is LGHDT and CDR2 YNNKEL (reference sequence). The CDR3 bases are TGTGCCAGCAGCCACCCGGGGTTATCCTACGAGCAGTACTTC. Protein: CASSHPGLSYEQYF.

The chain employs TRBV6-1 and TRBJ2-7; TRBD2 matches at 7 bases. The germline gives CDR1 MNHNS, CDR2 SASEGT. Losses at the gene ends were 6 bases for V and 4 bases for J; bases not matched to a gene: 15. The CDR3 totals 16 residues. Here the CDR3 reads CASRPSFRGVKYEQYF. In nucleotides, the CDR3 is TGTGCCAGCAGGCCCAGTTTCCGGGGGGTAAAGTACGAGCAGTACTTC.

The rearrangement links TRBV5-1 to TRBJ2-1; 14 nucleotides align to TRBD2. Germline-derived CDR1 and CDR2 are SGHRS and YFSETQ. The CDR3 runs to 15 residues. Germline trimming cut 4 bases from V and 9 bases from J; bases unmatched to any gene: 6. The CDR3 sequence: CASSPGLAGEGEQFF. The CDR3 bases are TGCGCCAGCAGCCCGGGACTAGCGGGAGAAGGTGAGCAGTTCTTC.

The chain couples TRBV20-1 to TRBJ2-7; 13 bases map to TRBD2. The germline CDR1 and CDR2 sequences are DFQATT and SNEGSKA (reference sequence). V shed 3 bases, J shed 6 bases, and the junction held 8 bases outside the gene matches. The CDR3 is made up of 15 amino acids. The DNA for the CDR3 is TGCAGTGCTAGCCCCACTACTAGCGGGAGGGGCGAGCAGTACTTC. This translates into CSASPTTSGRGEQYF.

This clonotype was recorded a few times. CDR3 nucleotide sequence: TGTGCCAGCAGTTTATGGGACAGGGGGGCATCCTACGAGCAGTACTTC. Translation: CASSLWDRGASYEQYF. The chain couples TRBV12-3 or TRBV12-4 to TRBJ2-7; the match to TRBD1 covers 11 bases. With V trimmed by 2 bases and J by 1 base, 4 bases remained unmatched. This CDR3 has 16 amino acids.

This chain connects TRBV30 to TRBJ2-1, with TRBD2 identical over 8 bases. Germline assignment: CDR1 GTSNPN and CDR2 SVGIG (reference sequence). The CDR3 runs to 15 residues. With 3 bases clipped from V and 0 bases from J, the junction kept 4 bases outside the gene matches. The CDR3 DNA reads as TGTGCCTGGAGCGGGAGGGCGAGCTCCTACAATGAGCAGTTCTTC. Translated, it gives CAWSGRASSYNEQFF.